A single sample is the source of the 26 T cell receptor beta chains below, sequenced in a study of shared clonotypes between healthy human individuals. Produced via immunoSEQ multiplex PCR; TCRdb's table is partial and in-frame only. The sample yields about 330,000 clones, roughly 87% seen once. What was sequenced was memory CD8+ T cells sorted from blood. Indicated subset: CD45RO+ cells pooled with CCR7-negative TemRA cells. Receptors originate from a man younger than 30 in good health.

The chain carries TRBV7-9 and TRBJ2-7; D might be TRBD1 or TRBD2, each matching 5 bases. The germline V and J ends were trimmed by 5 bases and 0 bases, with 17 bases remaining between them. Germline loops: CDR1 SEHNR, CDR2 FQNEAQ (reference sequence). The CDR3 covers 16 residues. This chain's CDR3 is CASSGRGTESSYEQYF. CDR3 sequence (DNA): TGTGCCAGCAGCGGTCGAGGGACGGAGTCCTCCTACGAGCAGTACTTC.

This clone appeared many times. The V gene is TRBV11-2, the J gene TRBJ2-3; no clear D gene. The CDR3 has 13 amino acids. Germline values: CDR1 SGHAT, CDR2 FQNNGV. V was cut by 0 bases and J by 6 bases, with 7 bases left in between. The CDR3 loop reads CASSLDPRDTQYF. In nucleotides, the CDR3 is TGTGCCAGCAGCTTAGATCCGAGGGATACGCAGTATTTT.

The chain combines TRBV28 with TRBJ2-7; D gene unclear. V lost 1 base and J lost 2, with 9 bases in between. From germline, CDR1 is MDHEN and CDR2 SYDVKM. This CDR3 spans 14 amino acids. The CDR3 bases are TGTGCCAGCAGTTTATCAGGTCAGACCTACGAGCAGTACTTC. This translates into CASSLSGQTYEQYF. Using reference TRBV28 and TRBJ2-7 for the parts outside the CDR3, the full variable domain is DVKVTQSSRYLVKRTGEKVFLECVQDMDHENMFWYRQDPGLGLRLIYFSYDVKMKEKGDIPEGYSVSREKKERFSLILESASTNQTSMYLCASSLSGQTYEQYFGPGTRLTVT.

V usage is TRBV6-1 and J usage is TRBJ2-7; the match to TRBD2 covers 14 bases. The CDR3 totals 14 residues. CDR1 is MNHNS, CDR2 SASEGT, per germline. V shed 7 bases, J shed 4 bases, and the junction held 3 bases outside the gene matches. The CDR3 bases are TGTGCCAGCACCTGGACTAGCGGGGGGTACGAGCAGTACTTC. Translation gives CASTWTSGGYEQYF.

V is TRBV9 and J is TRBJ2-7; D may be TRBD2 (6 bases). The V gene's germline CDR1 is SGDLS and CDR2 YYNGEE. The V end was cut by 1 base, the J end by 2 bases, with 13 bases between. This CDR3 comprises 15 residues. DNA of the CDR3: TGTGCCAGCAGCGTAAGAACTAGCCCAACCTACGAGCAGTACTTC. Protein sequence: CASSVRTSPTYEQYF.

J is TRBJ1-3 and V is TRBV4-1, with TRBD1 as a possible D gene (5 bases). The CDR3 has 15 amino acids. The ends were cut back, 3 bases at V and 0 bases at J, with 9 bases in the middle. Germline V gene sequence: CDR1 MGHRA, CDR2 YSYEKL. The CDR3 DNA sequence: TGCGCCAGCAGCCATCCAGGGACCTCTGGAAACACCATATATTTT. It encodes CASSHPGTSGNTIYF.

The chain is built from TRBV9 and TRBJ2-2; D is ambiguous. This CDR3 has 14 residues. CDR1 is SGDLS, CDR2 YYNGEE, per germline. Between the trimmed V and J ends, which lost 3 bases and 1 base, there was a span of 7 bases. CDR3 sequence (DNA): TGTGCCAGCAGCGGTAGTGGGAACACCGGGGAGCTGTTTTTT. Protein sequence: CASSGSGNTGELFF.

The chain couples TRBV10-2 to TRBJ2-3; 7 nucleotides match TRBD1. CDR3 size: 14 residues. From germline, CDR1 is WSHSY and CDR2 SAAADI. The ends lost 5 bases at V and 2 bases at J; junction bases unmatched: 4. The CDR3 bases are TGCGCCAGCAGTCCGACAGGGCCCACAGATACGCAGTATTTT. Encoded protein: CASSPTGPTDTQYF.

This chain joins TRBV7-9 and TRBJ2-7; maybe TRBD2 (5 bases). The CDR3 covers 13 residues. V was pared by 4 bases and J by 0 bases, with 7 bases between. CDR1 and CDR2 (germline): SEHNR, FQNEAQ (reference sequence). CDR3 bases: TGTGCCAGCAGCTCTGGACTCTCCTACGAGCAGTACTTC. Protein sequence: CASSSGLSYEQYF. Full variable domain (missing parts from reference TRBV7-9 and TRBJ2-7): DTGVSQNPRHKITKRGQNVTFRCDPISEHNRLYWYRQTLGQGPEFLTYFQNEAQLEKSRLLSDRFSAERPKGSFSTLEIQRTEQGDSAMYLCASSSGLSYEQYFGPGTRLTVT.

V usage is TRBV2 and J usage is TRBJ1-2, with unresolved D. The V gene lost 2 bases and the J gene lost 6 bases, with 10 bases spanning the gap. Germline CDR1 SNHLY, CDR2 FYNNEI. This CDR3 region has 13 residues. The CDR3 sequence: CASSEMGGDGYTF. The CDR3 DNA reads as TGTGCCAGCAGTGAAATGGGTGGGGATGGCTACACCTTC.

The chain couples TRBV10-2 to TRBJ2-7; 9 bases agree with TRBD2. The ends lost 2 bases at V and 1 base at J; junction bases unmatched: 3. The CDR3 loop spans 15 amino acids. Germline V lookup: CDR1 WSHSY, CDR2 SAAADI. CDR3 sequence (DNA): TGCGCCAGCAGTGAGGGACTAGCGCTATCCTACGAGCAGTACTTC. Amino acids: CASSEGLALSYEQYF.

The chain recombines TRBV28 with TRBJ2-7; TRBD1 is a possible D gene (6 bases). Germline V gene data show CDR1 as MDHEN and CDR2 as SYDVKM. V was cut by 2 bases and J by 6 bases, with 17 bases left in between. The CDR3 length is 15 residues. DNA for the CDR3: TGTGCCAGCAGTTTAGGGGCAGGGGAGTTTGGCGAGCAGTACTTC. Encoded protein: CASSLGAGEFGEQYF.

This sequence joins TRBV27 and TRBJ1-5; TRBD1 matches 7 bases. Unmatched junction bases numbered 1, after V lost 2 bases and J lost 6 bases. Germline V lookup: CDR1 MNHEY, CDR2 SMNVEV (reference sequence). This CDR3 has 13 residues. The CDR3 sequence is CASSLTGVQPQHF. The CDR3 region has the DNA TGTGCCAGCAGTTTAACAGGGGTTCAGCCCCAGCATTTT.

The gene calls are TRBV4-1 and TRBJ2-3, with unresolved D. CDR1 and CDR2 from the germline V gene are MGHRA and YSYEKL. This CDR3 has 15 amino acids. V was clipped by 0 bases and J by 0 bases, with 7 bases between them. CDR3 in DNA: TGCGCCAGCAGCCAAGATCCCACTAGCACAGATACGCAGTATTTT. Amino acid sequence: CASSQDPTSTDTQYF.

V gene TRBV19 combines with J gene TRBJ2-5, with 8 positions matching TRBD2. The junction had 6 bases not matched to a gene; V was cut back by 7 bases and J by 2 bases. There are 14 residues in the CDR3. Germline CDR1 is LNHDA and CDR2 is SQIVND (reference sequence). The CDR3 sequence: CASTAGGLQETQYF. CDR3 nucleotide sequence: TGTGCCAGTACCGCGGGGGGTCTTCAAGAGACCCAGTACTTC.

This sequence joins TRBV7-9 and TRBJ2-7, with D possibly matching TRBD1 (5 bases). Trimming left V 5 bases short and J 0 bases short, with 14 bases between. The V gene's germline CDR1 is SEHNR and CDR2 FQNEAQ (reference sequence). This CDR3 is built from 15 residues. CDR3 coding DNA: TGTGCCAGCAGCCTCCCTGTAGGGGACTCCTACGAGCAGTACTTC. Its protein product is CASSLPVGDSYEQYF. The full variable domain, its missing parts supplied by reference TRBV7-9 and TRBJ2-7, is DTGVSQNPRHKITKRGQNVTFRCDPISEHNRLYWYRQTLGQGPEFLTYFQNEAQLEKSRLLSDRFSAERPKGSFSTLEIQRTEQGDSAMYLCASSLPVGDSYEQYFGPGTRLTVT.

The CDR3 sequence is CASSVAGRGTDTQYF. The CDR3 nucleotides are TGTGCCAGCAGCGTAGCAGGTAGGGGCACAGATACGCAGTATTTT. The chain couples TRBV9 to TRBJ2-3; D remains unclear. Trimming shortened V by 0 bases and J by 1 base, and 9 bases separated the two germline ends. From germline, CDR1 is SGDLS and CDR2 YYNGEE. CDR3 length: 15 residues.

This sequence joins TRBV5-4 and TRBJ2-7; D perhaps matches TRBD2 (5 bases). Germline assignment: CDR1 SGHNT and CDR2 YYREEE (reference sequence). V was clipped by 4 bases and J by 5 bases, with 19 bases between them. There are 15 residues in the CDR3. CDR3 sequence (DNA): TGTGCCAGCAGCATAGGTAGCACTACCGGGGACGAGCAGTACTTC. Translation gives CASSIGSTTGDEQYF.

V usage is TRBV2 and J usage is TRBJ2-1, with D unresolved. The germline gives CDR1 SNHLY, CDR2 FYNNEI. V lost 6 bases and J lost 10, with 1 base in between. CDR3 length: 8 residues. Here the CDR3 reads CASREQFF. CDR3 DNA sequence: TGTGCCAGCAGAGAGCAGTTCTTC.

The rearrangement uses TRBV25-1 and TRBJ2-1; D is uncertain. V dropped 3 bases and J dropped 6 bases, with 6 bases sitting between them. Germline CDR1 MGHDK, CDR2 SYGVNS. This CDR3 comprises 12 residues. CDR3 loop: CASSDNRNEQFF. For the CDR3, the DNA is TGTGCCAGCAGTGATAACCGCAATGAGCAGTTCTTC.

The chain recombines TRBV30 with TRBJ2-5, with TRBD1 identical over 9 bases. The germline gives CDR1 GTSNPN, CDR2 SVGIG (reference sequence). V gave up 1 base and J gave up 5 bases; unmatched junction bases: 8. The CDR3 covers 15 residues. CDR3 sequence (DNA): TGTGCCTGGAGTGAGGGACAGGGTCGTTTGGAGACCCAGTACTTC. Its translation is CAWSEGQGRLETQYF.

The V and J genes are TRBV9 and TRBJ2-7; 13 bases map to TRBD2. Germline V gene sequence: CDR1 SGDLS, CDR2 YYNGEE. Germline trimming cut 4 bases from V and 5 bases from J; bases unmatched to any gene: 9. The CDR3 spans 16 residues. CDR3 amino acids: CASSPRTSGSLNEQYF. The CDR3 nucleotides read TGTGCCAGCAGCCCGCGGACTAGCGGGAGTCTCAACGAGCAGTACTTC.

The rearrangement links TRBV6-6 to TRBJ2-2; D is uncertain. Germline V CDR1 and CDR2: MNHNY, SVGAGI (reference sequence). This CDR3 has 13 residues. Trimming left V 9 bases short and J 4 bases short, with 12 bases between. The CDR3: CASNTLLTGELFF. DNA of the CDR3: TGTGCCAGTAACACCCTCCTCACCGGGGAGCTGTTTTTT.

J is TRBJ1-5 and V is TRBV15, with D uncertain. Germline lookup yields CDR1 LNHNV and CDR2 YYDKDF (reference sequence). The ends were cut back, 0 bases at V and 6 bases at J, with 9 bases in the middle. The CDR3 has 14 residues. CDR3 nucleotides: TGTGCCACCAGCAGAGATCGGGGTCCTCAGCCCCAGCATTTT. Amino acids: CATSRDRGPQPQHF.

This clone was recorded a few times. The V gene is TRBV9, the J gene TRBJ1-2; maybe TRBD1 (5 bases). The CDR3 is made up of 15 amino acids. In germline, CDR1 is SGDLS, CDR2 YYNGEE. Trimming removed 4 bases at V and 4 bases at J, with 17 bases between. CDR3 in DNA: TGTGCCAGCAGCCCCAAGCAGGGCGCGGGCTATGGCTACACCTTC. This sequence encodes CASSPKQGAGYGYTF.

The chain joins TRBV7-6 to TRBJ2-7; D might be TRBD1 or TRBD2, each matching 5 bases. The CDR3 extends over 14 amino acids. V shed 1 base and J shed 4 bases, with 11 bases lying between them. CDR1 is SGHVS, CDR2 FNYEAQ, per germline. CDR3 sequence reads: CASSLGGGIYEQYF. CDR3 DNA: TGTGCCAGCAGCTTAGGTGGGGGAATATACGAGCAGTACTTC. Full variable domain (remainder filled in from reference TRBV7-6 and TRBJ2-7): GAGVSQSPRYKVTKRGQDVALRCDPISGHVSLYWYRQALGQGPEFLTYFNYEAQQDKSGLPNDRFSAERPEGSISTLTIQRTEQRDSAMYRCASSLGGGIYEQYFGPGTRLTVT.